Each of the 18 T cell receptor beta chains below was sequenced from the same sample in a study of neurological immune-mediated disorders. MiXCR, run by TCRdb on the 5' RACE reads, gives a single entry per CDR3 protein. The data hold 54,000 or so distinct CDR3 sequences, with roughly 3.2% observed a single time. Sequencing was carried out using PBMCs. These receptor sequences come from a young woman with multiple sclerosis.

This clonotype was counted at least ten times. The chain joins TRBV20-1 to TRBJ2-7; D not resolved. CDR3 length equals 17 residues. Trimming took off 3 bases at V and 0 bases at J, with 21 bases between the two ends. Germline-derived CDR1 and CDR2 are DFQATT and SNEGSKA (reference sequence). The CDR3 DNA reads TGCAGTGCTAGTTTCGGATTAGACCGTTCTGGCTCCTACGAGCAGTACTTC. Translation gives CSASFGLDRSGSYEQYF.

This clonotype was detected ten times or more. This chain uses TRBV7-3 with TRBJ2-3; D perhaps matches TRBD1 (6 bases). This CDR3 spans 15 amino acids. The germline CDR1 and CDR2 sequences are SGHTA and FQGTGA. V was trimmed by 5 bases and J by 0 bases, leaving 12 bases between them. The CDR3 nucleotides read TGTGCCAGCAGCCAGACAGGTCATAGCACAGATACGCAGTATTTT. Translation gives CASSQTGHSTDTQYF.

This clonotype came up many times. The CDR3 DNA is TGCGCCAGCAGCTTGGAAAGCGGGAGAGGGGAGCAGTACTTC. It specifies CASSLESGRGEQYF. V gene TRBV5-1 combines with J gene TRBJ2-7; 8 nucleotides line up with TRBD2. Germline V CDR1 and CDR2: SGHRS, YFSETQ. The CDR3 has 14 amino acids. Trimming at V came to 0 bases and at J to 7 bases, leaving 6 bases not matched to a gene.

This clonotype came up many times. At one boundary the junction diverges from the germline segment, which might be a read error. The chain carries TRBV4-1 and TRBJ2-5, with D unclear. In germline, CDR1 is MGHRA, CDR2 YSYEKL. CDR3 length: 13 amino acids. Here the CDR3 DNA reads TGCGCCAGCAGCCAAAACGGTCAAGGGACCCAGTACTTC. Translating it yields CASSQNGQGTQYF.

This clonotype showed up many times. The V call is TRBV3-1, the J call TRBJ2-3; D may be TRBD1 (5 bases). Germline loops: CDR1 LGHDT, CDR2 YNNKEL (reference sequence). The CDR3 runs to 14 residues. Trimming removed 1 base from V and 2 bases from J, with 7 bases in between. The CDR3 coding sequence is TGTGCCAGCAGCCAAGCGACAGTCACAGATACGCAGTATTTT. Protein product: CASSQATVTDTQYF.

This clonotype was seen ten or more times. J is TRBJ2-5 and V is TRBV10-2; 7 bases map to TRBD1. With 2 bases clipped from V and 11 bases from J, the junction kept 5 bases outside the gene matches. Germline CDR1 is WSHSY and CDR2 is SAAADI. The CDR3 sequence is 12 residues long. CDR3 DNA sequence: TGCGCCAGCAGTGAGAGGGGGCAGAGTCAGTACTTC. This codes for CASSERGQSQYF.

This clonotype was observed many times. The rearrangement links TRBV28 to TRBJ2-2; no definite D call. The germline V gene has CDR1 MDHEN and CDR2 SYDVKM. There are 18 residues in the CDR3. The ends were cut back, 2 bases at V and 5 bases at J, with 21 bases in the middle. The CDR3 spells CASSLHLLSVERTGELFF. CDR3 sequence (DNA): TGTGCCAGCAGTTTACACCTATTAAGCGTAGAGAGGACCGGGGAGCTGTTTTTT.

This clonotype was seen many times. The V call is TRBV7-9, the J call TRBJ2-7; 11 bases map to TRBD1. The CDR3 totals 15 residues. Per the germline V gene, CDR1 is SEHNR and CDR2 is FQNEAQ (reference sequence). V shed 5 bases and J 7 bases; nucleotides not matched to a gene: 10. This chain's CDR3 is CASSLVVGTGGEQYF. The CDR3 DNA follows: TGTGCCAGCAGCCTCGTCGTTGGGACAGGGGGGGAGCAGTACTTC.

In its sample, this clonotype was seen many times. The rearrangement joins TRBV18 to TRBJ2-7, with D perhaps matching TRBD1 (6 bases). Germline V gene lookup returns CDR1 KGHSH and CDR2 LQKENI. The CDR3 spans 14 residues. V was shortened by 4 bases and J by 3 bases, with 13 bases between the two germline ends. The CDR3 DNA reads as TGTGCCAGCTCACTCAAACAGGGTTTCTACGAGCAGTACTTC. Translated, it gives CASSLKQGFYEQYF.

This clonotype has at least ten counts. The chain links TRBV7-2 to TRBJ2-7; tentatively, D is TRBD1 or TRBD2 (5 bases each). The CDR3 totals 14 residues. Trimming left V 5 bases short and J 0 bases short, with 11 bases between. Germline CDR1 SGHTA, CDR2 FQGNSA. The CDR3 spells CASSRDPSSYEQYF. The CDR3 bases are TGTGCCAGCAGCAGGGACCCTAGCTCCTACGAGCAGTACTTC.

This clonotype has a count of ten or more. The chain recombines TRBV20-1 with TRBJ2-3; no clear D gene. This CDR3 has 14 residues. V was shortened by 1 base and J by 5 bases, with 13 bases between the two germline ends. The germline gives CDR1 DFQATT, CDR2 SNEGSKA (reference sequence). The CDR3 reads CSARVAQARDTQYF. For the CDR3, the DNA is TGCAGTGCTAGAGTTGCTCAGGCCAGAGATACGCAGTATTTT.

This clonotype was observed many times. The chain employs TRBV4-3 and TRBJ2-1; TRBD2 matches 7 bases. The junction had 7 bases not matched to a gene; V was cut back by 0 bases and J by 2 bases. This CDR3 is built from 17 residues. In germline, CDR1 is LGHNA, CDR2 YSLEER. In nucleotides, the CDR3 is TGCGCCAGCAGCCAAGAGGGAGGGAGAGGTACCTACAATGAGCAGTTCTTC. Protein sequence: CASSQEGGRGTYNEQFF.

This clonotype was seen many times. The J gene is TRBJ2-7, the V gene TRBV6-5, with a possible D match to TRBD1 (5 bases). V was shortened by 8 bases and J by 4 bases, with 18 bases between the two germline ends. The CDR3 runs 14 residues. The germline V gene encodes CDR1 MNHEY and CDR2 SVGAGI. CDR3 in amino acids: CASSPWQGTYEQYF. The DNA of the CDR3 is TGTGCCAGCTCTCCTTGGCAGGGTACTTACGAGCAGTACTTC.

This clonotype was recorded at least ten times. The V call is TRBV10-3, the J call TRBJ1-1; D is unresolved. Germline CDR1 and CDR2: ENHRY and SYGVKD. Trimming shortened V by 7 bases and J by 7 bases, and 10 bases separated the two germline ends. There are 11 residues in the CDR3. CDR3 protein: CAIKREGEAFF. The CDR3 DNA reads TGTGCCATCAAACGAGAGGGTGAAGCTTTCTTT.

Many counts were recorded for this clonotype. The chain employs TRBV20-1 and TRBJ2-5; 9 nucleotides align to TRBD2. From germline, CDR1 is DFQATT and CDR2 SNEGSKA (reference sequence). This CDR3 is built from 14 residues. V shed 3 bases and J 5 bases; nucleotides not matched to a gene: 7. CDR3 sequence: CSASPSGGRETQYF. The CDR3 DNA is TGCAGTGCTAGTCCGAGCGGGGGGCGGGAGACCCAGTACTTC.

This clonotype was counted at least ten times. The chain couples TRBV6-6 to TRBJ1-5; tentative D call: TRBD1 (5 bases). The CDR3 spans 14 residues. V dropped 6 bases and J dropped 1 base, with 10 bases sitting between them. Germline CDR1 reads MNHNY; CDR2 reads SVGAGI (reference sequence). The CDR3 DNA is TGTGCCAGCAGGGTTACAGGAAGCAATCAGCCCCAGCATTTT. Its protein product is CASRVTGSNQPQHF.

The table lists this clonotype with many counts. This chain joins TRBV28 and TRBJ2-7; D is uncertain. Germline V gene sequence: CDR1 MDHEN, CDR2 SYDVKM. This CDR3 spans 15 amino acids. Trimming left V 6 bases short and J 3 bases short, with 18 bases between. The CDR3 DNA reads TGTGCCAGCAGCCAGCCAGGCCGATCCCACTACGAGCAGTACTTC. It specifies CASSQPGRSHYEQYF.

This clonotype was seen at least ten times. V is TRBV20-1 and J is TRBJ2-2; possible D gene TRBD2, 6 bases. This CDR3 region has 14 residues. The germline V gene encodes CDR1 DFQATT and CDR2 SNEGSKA (reference sequence). Trimming took off 1 base at V and 1 base at J, with 7 bases between the two ends. CDR3 bases: TGCAGTGCTAGAGTCGGGGGGAACACCGGGGAGCTGTTTTTT. This gives the protein CSARVGGNTGELFF.